The sample holds a few counts of the clone carrying this TCR beta chain. This entry is derived from a study of T cells after yellow fever vaccination. MiXCR, applied by TCRdb to the 5' RACE reads, yields one record per CDR3 protein. The table records 450,000 to 600,000 distinct CDR3 sequences, about a sixth of them present only once. CDR1 SSHAT and CDR2 FNYEAQ come from the germline V gene (reference sequence). With V trimmed by 1 base and J by 4 bases, 5 bases remained unmatched. This CDR3 comprises 16 residues. The TCR sequence derives from a man between 18 and 29 years old who received the YFV17D yellow fever vaccine. This chain uses TRBV7-7 with TRBJ2-1; 9 bases agree with TRBD2. This specimen was PBMCs, taken 5 days after the first yellow fever vaccination. The CDR3 region has the DNA TGTGCCAGCAGCTTAGGACTAGCGGATGGATACAATGAGCAGTTCTTC. Residues: CASSLGLADGYNEQFF.